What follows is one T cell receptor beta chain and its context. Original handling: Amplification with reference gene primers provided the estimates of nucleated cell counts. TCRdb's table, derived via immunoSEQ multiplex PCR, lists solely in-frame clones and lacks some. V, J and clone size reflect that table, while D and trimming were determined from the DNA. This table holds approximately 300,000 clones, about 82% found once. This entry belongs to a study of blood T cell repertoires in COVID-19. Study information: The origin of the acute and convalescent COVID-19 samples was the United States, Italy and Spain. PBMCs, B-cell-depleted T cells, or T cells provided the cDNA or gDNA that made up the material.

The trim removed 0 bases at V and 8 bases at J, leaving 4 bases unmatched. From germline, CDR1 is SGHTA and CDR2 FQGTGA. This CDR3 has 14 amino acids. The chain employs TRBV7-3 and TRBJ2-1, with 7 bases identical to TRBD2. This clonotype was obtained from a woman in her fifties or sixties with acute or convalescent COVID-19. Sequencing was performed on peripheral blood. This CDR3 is CASSLTGRGDEQFF. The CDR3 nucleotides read TGTGCCAGCAGCTTAACAGGGAGGGGAGATGAGCAGTTCTTC.